One and the same sample provided the 24 T cell receptor beta chains below, sequenced in a study of cytomegalovirus exposure and HLA in healthy donors. The repertoire was sequenced with immunoSEQ multiplex PCR; TCRdb's copy has only in-frame clones and lacks some. Among 100,000 to 150,000 clones, approximately 91% were seen once, and the ten largest hold 1.5% to 2.5%. Sequences were obtained from PBMCs. These receptors were taken from a woman aged 18-30 years in good health and CMV-seronegative.

V is TRBV7-9 and J is TRBJ2-5; D is perhaps TRBD2 (5 bases). This CDR3 contains 14 residues. The germline gives CDR1 SEHNR, CDR2 FQNEAQ (reference sequence). Trimming took 2 bases from V and 4 from J, leaving 11 bases between them. The CDR3 DNA sequence: TGTGCCAGCAGCTTATCGGGCGGGCCAGAGACCCAGTACTTC. This sequence encodes CASSLSGGPETQYF.

This clone was picked up one time. The chain uses TRBV5-6 and TRBJ2-5; 10 bases agree with TRBD1. The J call may be in error: the DNA end matches TRBJ2-7 better. CDR3 length: 14 amino acids. Germline values: CDR1 SGHDT, CDR2 YYEEEE. As DNA, the CDR3 is TGTGCCAGCAGCCGTGGGGACAGGGGCTACGAGCAGTACTTC. Protein sequence: CASSRGDRGYEQYF.

DNA of the CDR3: TGTGCCAGCAGCTTGGGGGACGGGAGTGGTAACGAGCAGTACTTC. It translates to CASSLGDGSGNEQYF. V and J are TRBV5-5 and TRBJ2-7, with a weak D call TRBD2 (6 bases). Trimming left V 0 bases short and J 5 bases short, with 15 bases between. The CDR3 runs 15 residues. CDR1 and CDR2 from the germline V gene are SGHKS and YYEKEE (reference sequence).

V usage is TRBV6-1 and J usage is TRBJ2-3, with D perhaps TRBD2 (6 bases). The CDR3 is 15 amino acids. With 7 bases removed from V and 0 bases from J, the gap between germline ends came to 14 bases. Germline V lookup: CDR1 MNHNS, CDR2 SASEGT. The CDR3 here is CASNLAVSSTDTQYF. Written as DNA, the CDR3 is TGTGCCAGCAACTTAGCGGTCTCTAGCACAGATACGCAGTATTTT.

This chain links TRBV4-2 with TRBJ2-7; 11 bases fit TRBD2. V shed 7 bases, J shed 4 bases, and the junction held 9 bases outside the gene matches. The CDR3 runs 15 residues. The germline V gene has CDR1 LGHNA and CDR2 YNFKEQ. The CDR3 here is CASTPTSGVYYEQYF. CDR3 DNA sequence: TGTGCCAGCACCCCGACTAGCGGGGTTTATTACGAGCAGTACTTC.

The V and J genes are TRBV5-1 and TRBJ2-2, with D possibly being TRBD2 (5 bases). CDR1 is SGHRS, CDR2 YFSETQ, per germline. Between the trimmed V and J ends, which lost 6 bases and 5 bases, there was a span of 14 bases. CDR3 length: 14 amino acids. The CDR3 DNA is TGCGCCAGCAAGTCGGACTCTCGTACCGGGGAGCTGTTTTTT. Protein product: CASKSDSRTGELFF.

V gene TRBV28 combines with J gene TRBJ2-7; 10 bases fit TRBD1. Per the germline V gene, CDR1 is MDHEN and CDR2 is SYDVKM. This CDR3 is built from 15 residues. Trimming cost V 6 bases and J 1 base; bases outside gene matches: 6. The chain's CDR3 is CASRRRQGASYEQYF. Written as DNA, the CDR3 is TGTGCCAGCAGACGAAGACAGGGGGCGTCCTACGAGCAGTACTTC.

On this clone: Other DNA sequences of this sample code for an identical CDR3. The chain couples TRBV6-5 to TRBJ2-3; 10 bases agree with TRBD1. From germline, CDR1 is MNHEY and CDR2 SVGAGI. The V gene end was trimmed by 5 bases and the J gene end by 3 bases; junction bases not matched to a gene: 2. The CDR3 consists of 14 residues. The CDR3 protein is CASSRTGGTDTQYF. The CDR3 nucleotides read TGTGCCAGCAGTCGGACAGGGGGTACAGATACGCAGTATTTT.

The count of this clone is one. This sequence joins TRBV10-3 and TRBJ1-4, with D tentatively TRBD1 (6 bases). Trimming left V 2 bases short and J 5 bases short, with 9 bases between. From germline, CDR1 is ENHRY and CDR2 SYGVKD. This CDR3 has 14 amino acids. CDR3 bases: TGTGCCATCAGTGAGGGGGGCCCAAATGAAAAACTGTTTTTT. Amino acid sequence: CAISEGGPNEKLFF.

V is TRBV19 and J is TRBJ1-1; D remains ambiguous. CDR1 is LNHDA and CDR2 is SQIVND in the germline V gene (reference sequence). The CDR3 runs 13 residues. V was pared by 10 bases and J by 1 base, with 13 bases between. The CDR3 protein is CATRRVANTEAFF. CDR3 DNA sequence: TGTGCCACCCGGAGGGTAGCGAACACTGAAGCTTTCTTT.

This chain joins TRBV11-3 and TRBJ2-7; TRBD2 agrees at 8 bases. Unmatched junction bases numbered 5, after V lost 4 bases and J lost 6 bases. The CDR3 has 13 amino acids. Per germline, CDR1 SGHNT and CDR2 YENEEA. CDR3 protein: CASSSFGGGEQYF. DNA for the CDR3: TGTGCCAGCAGCTCCTTCGGGGGGGGCGAGCAGTACTTC. The full variable domain, in which reference TRBV11-3 and TRBJ2-7 provide the parts outside the CDR3, is EAGVVQSPRYKIIEKKQPVAFWCNPISGHNTLYWYLQNLGQGPELLIRYENEEAVDDSQLPKDRFSAERLKGVDSTLKIQPAELGDSAVYLCASSSFGGGEQYFGPGTRLTVT.

V and J are TRBV27 and TRBJ1-1, with a tentative D call TRBD1 (5 bases). Germline lookup yields CDR1 MNHEY and CDR2 SMNVEV (reference sequence). This CDR3 region has 15 residues. V was shortened by 5 bases and J by 0 bases, with 13 bases between the two germline ends. CDR3 region: CASSVRGGMNTEAFF. The CDR3 region has the DNA TGTGCCAGCAGTGTAAGGGGAGGCATGAACACTGAAGCTTTCTTT.

The CDR3 coding sequence is TGTGCCAGCACCAAAACAGGGGTGGACACTGAAGCTTTCTTT. Translation: CASTKTGVDTEAFF. The genes are TRBV6-6 and TRBJ1-1; 7 bases agree with TRBD1. CDR1 is MNHNY, CDR2 SVGAGI, per germline (reference sequence). V lost 7 bases, J lost 3 bases, and 8 bases stayed unmatched. CDR3 length: 14 residues.

There are a few counts of this clone. This rearrangement joins TRBV10-3 to TRBJ1-1, with no clear D. The CDR3 extends over 14 amino acids. CDR1 is ENHRY, CDR2 SYGVKD, per germline. Trimming cost V 6 bases and J 1 base, with 12 bases left between them. DNA of the CDR3: TGTGCCATCAGAGGCGGGTCTGGGAACACTGAAGCTTTCTTT. It is translated as CAIRGGSGNTEAFF.

This chain connects TRBV5-8 to TRBJ2-1, with D possibly matching TRBD2 (5 bases). The germline CDR1 and CDR2 sequences are SGHTS and YDEGEE. Between the trimmed V and J ends, which lost 7 bases and 4 bases, there was a span of 15 bases. CDR3 size: 14 residues. Here the CDR3 reads CASGMRAGYNEQFF. CDR3 DNA sequence: TGTGCCAGCGGAATGAGGGCAGGATACAATGAGCAGTTCTTC.

This chain links TRBV5-1 with TRBJ2-7, with TRBD2 matching 7 bases. V was pared by 1 base and J by 4 bases, with 8 bases of the junction left unmatched. This CDR3 has 15 amino acids. CDR1 and CDR2 (germline): SGHRS, YFSETQ. CDR3: CASSLSPGGLYEQYF. The CDR3 coding sequence is TGCGCCAGCAGCTTGAGTCCGGGAGGTCTATACGAGCAGTACTTC.

The rearrangement links TRBV6-1 to TRBJ2-1, with TRBD2 identical over 14 bases. The junction had 8 bases not matched to a gene; V was cut back by 7 bases and J by 9 bases. The CDR3 spans 15 residues. CDR1 MNHNS and CDR2 SASEGT come from the germline V gene. The CDR3 protein is CASTRGLAGVGEQFF. DNA for the CDR3: TGTGCCAGCACCCGGGGACTAGCGGGAGTCGGTGAGCAGTTCTTC.

The chain couples TRBV6-5 to TRBJ2-3; TRBD2 agrees at 7 bases. The CDR3 totals 15 residues. Losses at the gene ends were 5 bases for V and 3 bases for J; bases not matched to a gene: 8. Germline lookup yields CDR1 MNHEY and CDR2 SVGAGI. The CDR3: CASSGGRGVTDTQYF. The CDR3 DNA sequence: TGTGCCAGCAGTGGCGGGAGAGGGGTGACAGATACGCAGTATTTT.

The chain carries TRBV7-9 and TRBJ1-4; D is unclear. CDR3 size: 14 residues. The V gene lost 5 bases and the J gene lost 0 bases, with 7 bases spanning the gap. Germline V CDR1 and CDR2: SEHNR, FQNEAQ (reference sequence). For the CDR3, the DNA is TGTGCCAGCAGCGTAACTGCAACTAATGAAAAACTGTTTTTT. The encoded protein is CASSVTATNEKLFF.

This rearrangement joins TRBV7-6 to TRBJ2-2; possible D gene TRBD2, 6 bases. From germline, CDR1 is SGHVS and CDR2 FNYEAQ. CDR3 length equals 16 residues. V gave up 2 bases and J gave up 1 base, with 11 bases separating them. The CDR3 coding sequence is TGTGCCAGCAGCTTATACCAGGGAGGGAACACCGGGGAGCTGTTTTTT. Its protein is CASSLYQGGNTGELFF. The full variable domain, completed using reference TRBV7-6 and TRBJ2-2, is GAGVSQSPRYKVTKRGQDVALRCDPISGHVSLYWYRQALGQGPEFLTYFNYEAQQDKSGLPNDRFSAERPEGSISTLTIQRTEQRDSAMYRCASSLYQGGNTGELFFGEGSRLTVL.

The chain links TRBV28 to TRBJ1-3, with no clear D. Germline CDR1 is MDHEN and CDR2 is SYDVKM. V lost 2 bases to trimming and J lost 9 bases, with 8 bases between them. The CDR3 extends over 12 amino acids. The CDR3 sequence is CASSLARGTIYF. The CDR3 DNA sequence: TGTGCCAGCAGTTTAGCCCGAGGCACCATATATTTT.

The chain uses TRBV2 and TRBJ2-4, with TRBD2 identical over 10 bases. V trimming: 8 bases; J trimming: 3 bases; junction bases outside the gene matches: 10. Germline V CDR1 and CDR2: SNHLY, FYNNEI. The CDR3 has 16 amino acids. The CDR3 region has the DNA TGTGCCAGCTTCAGAAGCGGGAGGGTTGGCAAAAACATTCAGTACTTC. This gives the protein CASFRSGRVGKNIQYF.

This sequence joins TRBV2 and TRBJ2-2; 10 bases match TRBD2. V lost 5 bases, J lost 6 bases, and 6 bases stayed unmatched. Germline V CDR1 and CDR2: SNHLY, FYNNEI. The CDR3 runs 15 residues. The CDR3 region is CASSKTSGLAGELFF. The CDR3 nucleotides read TGTGCCAGCAGTAAGACTAGCGGGTTGGCCGGGGAGCTGTTTTTT.

The table lists this clone with a count of one. This chain uses TRBV4-1 with TRBJ1-3; D is undetermined. Germline V gene data show CDR1 as MGHRA and CDR2 as YSYEKL. The V gene lost 1 base and the J gene lost 4 bases, with 8 bases spanning the gap. The CDR3 totals 14 residues. This chain's CDR3 is CASSQVAGGNTIYF. CDR3 coding DNA: TGCGCCAGCAGCCAAGTGGCAGGCGGAAACACCATATATTTT.